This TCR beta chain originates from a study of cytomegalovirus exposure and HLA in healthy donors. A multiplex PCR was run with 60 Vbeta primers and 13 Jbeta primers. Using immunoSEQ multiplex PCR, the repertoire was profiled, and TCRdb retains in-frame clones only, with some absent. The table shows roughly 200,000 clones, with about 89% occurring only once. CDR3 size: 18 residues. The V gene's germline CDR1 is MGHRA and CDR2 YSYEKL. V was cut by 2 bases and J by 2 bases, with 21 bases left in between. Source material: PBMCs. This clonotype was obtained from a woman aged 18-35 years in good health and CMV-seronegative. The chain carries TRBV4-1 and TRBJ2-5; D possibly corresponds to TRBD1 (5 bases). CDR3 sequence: CASSQRGSAKRPQETQYF. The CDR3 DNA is TGCGCCAGCAGCCAAAGGGGCTCGGCCAAGAGACCTCAAGAGACCCAGTACTTC.